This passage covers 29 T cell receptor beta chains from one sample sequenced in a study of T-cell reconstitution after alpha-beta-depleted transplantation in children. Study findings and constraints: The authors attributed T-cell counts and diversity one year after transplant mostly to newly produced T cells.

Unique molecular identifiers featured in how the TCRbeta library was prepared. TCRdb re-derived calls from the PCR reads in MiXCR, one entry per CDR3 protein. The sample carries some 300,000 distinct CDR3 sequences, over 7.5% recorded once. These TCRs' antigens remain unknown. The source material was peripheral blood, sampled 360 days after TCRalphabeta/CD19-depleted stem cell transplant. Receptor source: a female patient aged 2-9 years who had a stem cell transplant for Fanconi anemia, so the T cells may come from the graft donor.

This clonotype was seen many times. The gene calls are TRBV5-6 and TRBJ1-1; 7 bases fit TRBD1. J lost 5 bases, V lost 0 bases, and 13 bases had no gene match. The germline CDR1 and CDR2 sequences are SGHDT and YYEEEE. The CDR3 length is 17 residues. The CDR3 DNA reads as TGTGCCAGCAGCTTGGGACCTTGGGCAGGGGGAAGTACTGAAGCTTTCTTT. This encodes CASSLGPWAGGSTEAFF.

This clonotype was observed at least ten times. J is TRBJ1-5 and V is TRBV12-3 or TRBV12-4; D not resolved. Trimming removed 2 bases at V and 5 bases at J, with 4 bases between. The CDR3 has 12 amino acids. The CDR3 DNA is TGTGCCAGCAGTTTAATCGATCAGCCCCAGCATTTT. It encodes CASSLIDQPQHF.

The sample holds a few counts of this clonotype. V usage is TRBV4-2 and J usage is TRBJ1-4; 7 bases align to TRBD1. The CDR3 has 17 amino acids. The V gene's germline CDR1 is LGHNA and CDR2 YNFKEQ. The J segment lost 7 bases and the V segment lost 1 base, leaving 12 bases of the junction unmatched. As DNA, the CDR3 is TGTGCCAGCAGCCAAGGATCACTACAGGGGAAGAGTGAAAAACTGTTTTTT. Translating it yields CASSQGSLQGKSEKLFF.

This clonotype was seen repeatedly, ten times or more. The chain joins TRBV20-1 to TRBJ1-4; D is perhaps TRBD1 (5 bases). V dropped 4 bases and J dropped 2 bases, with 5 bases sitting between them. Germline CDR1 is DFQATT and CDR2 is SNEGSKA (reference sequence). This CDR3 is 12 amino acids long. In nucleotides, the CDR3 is TGCAGTGCTACAGGGACTAATGAAAAACTGTTTTTT. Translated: CSATGTNEKLFF.

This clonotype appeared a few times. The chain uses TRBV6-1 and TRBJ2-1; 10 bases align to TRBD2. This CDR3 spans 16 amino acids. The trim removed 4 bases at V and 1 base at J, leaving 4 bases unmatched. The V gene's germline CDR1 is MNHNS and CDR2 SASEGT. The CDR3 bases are TGTGCCAGCAGTGCCTCTAGCGGGGGTTCCTACAATGAGCAGTTCTTC. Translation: CASSASSGGSYNEQFF.

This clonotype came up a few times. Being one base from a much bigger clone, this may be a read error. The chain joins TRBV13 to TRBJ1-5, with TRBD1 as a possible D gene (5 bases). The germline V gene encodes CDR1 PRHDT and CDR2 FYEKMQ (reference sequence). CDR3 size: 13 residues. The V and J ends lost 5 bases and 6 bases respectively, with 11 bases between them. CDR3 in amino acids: CASSGGVVQPQHF. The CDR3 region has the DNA TGTGCCAGCAGCGGAGGGGTGGTTCAGCCCCAGCATTTT.

CDR3 nucleotides: TGTGCCAGCAGCCCAACAGGGGTATATCAGCCCCAGCATTTT. It is translated as CASSPTGVYQPQHF. The chain carries TRBV7-2 and TRBJ1-5, with 7 nucleotides matching TRBD1. V lost 5 bases, J lost 5 bases, and 6 bases stayed unmatched. Germline V gene data show CDR1 as SGHTA and CDR2 as FQGNSA. The CDR3 is made up of 14 amino acids.

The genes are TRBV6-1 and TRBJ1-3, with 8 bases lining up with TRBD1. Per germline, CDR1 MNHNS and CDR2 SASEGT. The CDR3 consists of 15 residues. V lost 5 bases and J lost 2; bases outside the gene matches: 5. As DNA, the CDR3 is TGTGCCAGCAGTCTTTCACAGGGGGCTGGAAACACCATATATTTT. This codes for CASSLSQGAGNTIYF.

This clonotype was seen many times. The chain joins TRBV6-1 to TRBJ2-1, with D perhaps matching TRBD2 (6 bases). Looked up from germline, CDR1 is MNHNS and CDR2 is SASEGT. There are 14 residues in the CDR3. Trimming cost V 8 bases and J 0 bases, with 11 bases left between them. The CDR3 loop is CASGGVSSYNEQFF. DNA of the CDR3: TGTGCCAGCGGAGGGGTCAGCTCCTACAATGAGCAGTTCTTC.

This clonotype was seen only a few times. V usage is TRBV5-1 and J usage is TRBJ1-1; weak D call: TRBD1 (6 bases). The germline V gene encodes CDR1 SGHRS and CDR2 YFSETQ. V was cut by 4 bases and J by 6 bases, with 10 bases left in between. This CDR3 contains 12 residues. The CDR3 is CASSPQGPEAFF. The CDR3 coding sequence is TGCGCCAGCAGCCCCCAGGGGCCTGAAGCTTTCTTT. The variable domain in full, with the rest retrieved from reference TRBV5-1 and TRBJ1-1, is KAGVTQTPRYLIKTRGQQVTLSCSPISGHRSVSWYQQTPGQGLQFLFEYFSETQRNKGNFPGRFSGRQFSNSRSEMNVSTLELGDSALYLCASSPQGPEAFFGQGTRLTVV.

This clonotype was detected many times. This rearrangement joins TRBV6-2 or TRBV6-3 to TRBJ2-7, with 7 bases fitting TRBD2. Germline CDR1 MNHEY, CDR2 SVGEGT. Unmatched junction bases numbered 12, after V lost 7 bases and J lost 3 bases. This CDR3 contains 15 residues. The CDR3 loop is CASTPGAGSGYEQYF. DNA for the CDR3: TGTGCCAGCACCCCAGGAGCGGGAAGCGGCTACGAGCAGTACTTC.

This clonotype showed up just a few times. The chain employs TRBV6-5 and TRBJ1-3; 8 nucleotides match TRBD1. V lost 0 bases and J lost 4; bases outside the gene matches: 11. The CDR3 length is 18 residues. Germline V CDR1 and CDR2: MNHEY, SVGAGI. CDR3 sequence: CASSYSSQGAHGGNTIYF. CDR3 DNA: TGTGCCAGCAGTTACTCGAGTCAGGGGGCGCATGGAGGAAACACCATATATTTT.

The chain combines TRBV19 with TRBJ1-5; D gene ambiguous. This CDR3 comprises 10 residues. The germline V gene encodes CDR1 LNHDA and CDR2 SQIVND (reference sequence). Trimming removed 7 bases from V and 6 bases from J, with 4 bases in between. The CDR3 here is CASTGQPQHF. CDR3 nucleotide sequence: TGTGCCAGTACGGGTCAGCCCCAGCATTTT.

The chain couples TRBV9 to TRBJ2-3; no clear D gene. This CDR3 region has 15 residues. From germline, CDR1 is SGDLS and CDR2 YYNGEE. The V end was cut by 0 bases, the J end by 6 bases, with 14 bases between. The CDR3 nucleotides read TGTGCCAGCAGCGTAGAGTCTAGGGAAGGGGATACGCAGTATTTT. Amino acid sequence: CASSVESREGDTQYF.

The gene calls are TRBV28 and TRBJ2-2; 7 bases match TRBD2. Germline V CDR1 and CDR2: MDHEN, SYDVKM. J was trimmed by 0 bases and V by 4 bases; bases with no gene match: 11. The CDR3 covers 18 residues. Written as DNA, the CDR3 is TGTGCCAGCAGTTCGCCGCGAAGCGGGGACTCGAACACCGGGGAGCTGTTTTTT. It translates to CASSSPRSGDSNTGELFF.

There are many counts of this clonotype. The CDR3 DNA follows: TGTGCCAGCAGCCAGCCGGAGACAGGGATCCCCTTCTACGAGCAGTACGTC. Its translation: CASSQPETGIPFYEQYV. The chain is built from TRBV5-5 and TRBJ2-7, with 7 bases matching TRBD1. V trimming: 4 bases; J trimming: 3 bases; junction bases outside the gene matches: 16. This CDR3 is 17 amino acids long. Germline V gene sequence: CDR1 SGHKS, CDR2 YYEKEE (reference sequence).

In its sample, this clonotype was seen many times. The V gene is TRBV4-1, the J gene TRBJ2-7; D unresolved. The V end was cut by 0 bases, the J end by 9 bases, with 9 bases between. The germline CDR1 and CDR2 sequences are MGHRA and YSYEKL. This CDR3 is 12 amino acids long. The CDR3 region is CASSQEGATQYF. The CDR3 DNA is TGCGCCAGCAGCCAAGAAGGTGCCACGCAGTACTTC.

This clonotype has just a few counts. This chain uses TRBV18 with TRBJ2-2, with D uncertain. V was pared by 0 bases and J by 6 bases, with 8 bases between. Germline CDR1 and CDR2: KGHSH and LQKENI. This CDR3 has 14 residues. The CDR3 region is CASSPPMSPGELFF. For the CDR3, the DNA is TGTGCCAGCTCACCACCTATGAGCCCCGGGGAGCTGTTTTTT. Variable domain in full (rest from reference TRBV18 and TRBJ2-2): NAGVMQNPRHLVRRRGQEARLRCSPMKGHSHVYWYRQLPEEGLKFMVYLQKENIIDESGMPKERFSAEFPKEGPSILRIQQVVRGDSAAYFCASSPPMSPGELFFGEGSRLTVL.

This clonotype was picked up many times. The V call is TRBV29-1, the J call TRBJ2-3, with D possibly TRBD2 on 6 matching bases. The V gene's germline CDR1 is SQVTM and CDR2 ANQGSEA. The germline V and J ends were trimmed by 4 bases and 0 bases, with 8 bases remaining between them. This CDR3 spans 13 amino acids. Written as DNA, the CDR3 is TGCAGCGTTGGGCGGGGTAGCACAGATACGCAGTATTTT. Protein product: CSVGRGSTDTQYF.

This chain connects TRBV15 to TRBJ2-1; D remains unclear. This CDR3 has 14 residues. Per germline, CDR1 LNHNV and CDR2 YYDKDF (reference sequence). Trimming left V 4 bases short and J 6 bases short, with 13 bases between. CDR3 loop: CATSTTPGGNEQFF. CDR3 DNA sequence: TGTGCCACCAGCACCACACCAGGCGGCAATGAGCAGTTCTTC.

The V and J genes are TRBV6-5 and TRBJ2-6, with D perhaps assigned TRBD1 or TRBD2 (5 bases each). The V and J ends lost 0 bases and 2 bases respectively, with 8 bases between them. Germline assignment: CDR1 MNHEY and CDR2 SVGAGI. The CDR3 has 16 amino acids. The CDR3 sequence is CASSYSVGAGANVLTF. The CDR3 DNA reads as TGTGCCAGCAGTTACTCTGTGGGGGCTGGGGCCAACGTCCTGACTTTC.

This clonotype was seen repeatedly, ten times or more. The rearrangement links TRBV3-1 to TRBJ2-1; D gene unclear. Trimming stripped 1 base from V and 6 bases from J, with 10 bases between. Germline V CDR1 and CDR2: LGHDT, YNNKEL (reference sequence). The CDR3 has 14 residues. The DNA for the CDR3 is TGTGCCAGCAGCCAAGTCGCGGTAGTCAATGAGCAGTTCTTC. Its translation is CASSQVAVVNEQFF.

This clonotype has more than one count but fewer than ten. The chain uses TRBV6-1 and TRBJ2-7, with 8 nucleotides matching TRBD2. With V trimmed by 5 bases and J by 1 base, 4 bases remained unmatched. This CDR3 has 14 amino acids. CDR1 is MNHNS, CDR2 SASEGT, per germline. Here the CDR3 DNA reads TGTGCCAGCAGTCCCCGGGGGGGGTCCTACGAGCAGTACGTC. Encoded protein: CASSPRGGSYEQYV.

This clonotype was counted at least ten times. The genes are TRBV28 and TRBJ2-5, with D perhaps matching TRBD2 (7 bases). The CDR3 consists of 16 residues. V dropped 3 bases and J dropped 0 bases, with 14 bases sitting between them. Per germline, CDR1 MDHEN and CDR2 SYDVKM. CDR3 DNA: TGTGCCAGCAGTTTCATCGGGGGGCGGTACCAAGAGACCCAGTACTTC. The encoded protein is CASSFIGGRYQETQYF.

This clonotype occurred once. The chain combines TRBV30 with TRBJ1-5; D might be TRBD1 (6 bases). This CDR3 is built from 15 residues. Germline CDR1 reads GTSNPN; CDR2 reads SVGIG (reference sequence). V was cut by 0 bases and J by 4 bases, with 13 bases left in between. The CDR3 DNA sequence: TGTGCCTGGAGTGTAGGGGGGGGGACGAATCAGCCCCAGCATTTT. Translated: CAWSVGGGTNQPQHF.

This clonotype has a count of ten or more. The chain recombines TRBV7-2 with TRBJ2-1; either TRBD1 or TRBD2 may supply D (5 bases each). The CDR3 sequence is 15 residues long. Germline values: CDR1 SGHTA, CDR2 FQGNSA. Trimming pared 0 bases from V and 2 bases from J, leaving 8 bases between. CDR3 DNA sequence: TGTGCCAGCAGCTTAGCTTTGGGGGCCTACAATGAGCAGTTCTTC. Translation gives CASSLALGAYNEQFF.

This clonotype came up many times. The CDR3 region has the DNA TGTGCCAGTATACAAGGGGATAACTATGGCTACACCTTC. It is translated as CASIQGDNYGYTF. The chain couples TRBV28 to TRBJ1-2; D possibly corresponds to TRBD1 (5 bases). CDR1 is MDHEN and CDR2 is SYDVKM in the germline V gene. The CDR3 runs to 13 residues. V was shortened by 9 bases and J by 1 base, with 12 bases between the two germline ends.

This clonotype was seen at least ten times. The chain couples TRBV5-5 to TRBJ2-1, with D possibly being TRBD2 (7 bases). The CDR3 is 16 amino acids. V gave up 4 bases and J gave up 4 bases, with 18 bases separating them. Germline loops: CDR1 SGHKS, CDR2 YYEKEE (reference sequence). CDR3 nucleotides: TGTGCCAGCAGCATCGTGCGGGGGACAACATACAATGAGCAGTTCTTC. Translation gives CASSIVRGTTYNEQFF. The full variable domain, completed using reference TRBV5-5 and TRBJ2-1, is DAGVTQSPTHLIKTRGQQVTLRCSPISGHKSVSWYQQVLGQGPQFIFQYYEKEERGRGNFPDRFSARQFPNYSSELNVNALLLGDSALYLCASSIVRGTTYNEQFFGPGTRLTVL.

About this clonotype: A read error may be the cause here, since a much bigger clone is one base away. CDR3 region: CASTTMTGLKTDTQYF. The DNA for the CDR3 is TGTGCCAGCACCACAATGACAGGCCTAAAGACAGATACGCAGTATTTT. The chain employs TRBV2 and TRBJ2-3, with D tentatively TRBD1 (6 bases). This CDR3 comprises 16 residues. Looked up from germline, CDR1 is SNHLY and CDR2 is FYNNEI. V lost 7 bases, J lost 3 bases, and 20 bases lay in between.